This record concerns one T cell receptor (beta chain) sequence. The record originates from a study of shared clonotypes between healthy human individuals. Sequenced by immunoSEQ multiplex PCR; TCRdb stores in-frame clones only, minus some. The sample has 2 million to 2.5 million clones, less than 95% seen once. Germline V lookup: CDR1 SGHKS, CDR2 YYEKEE (reference sequence). V was cut by 2 bases and J by 1 base, with 9 bases left in between. This CDR3 spans 14 amino acids. This chain uses TRBV5-5 with TRBJ1-1; D gene unclear. Source material: naive CD4+ T cells from PBMCs. Subset given: CD45RA+ positively selected. The receptor's source is a man aged 18 to 29 in good health. Some clones in this sample may be carry-over from other donors' samples. This chain's CDR3 is CASSLAAENTEAFF. The CDR3 DNA reads TGTGCCAGCAGCTTAGCAGCTGAGAACACTGAAGCTTTCTTT.